One sample yielded the 30 T cell receptor beta chains listed below, sequenced in a study of vaccination and CD4 T cells after COVID-19. Time point here: late sampling 161 to 241 days after vaccination in a few convalescent patients. Treatment reported: roughly ten-day PBMC culture with coronavirus spike peptide pools or control peptides (ViraFEST assay). At the Johns Hopkins FTIC core, DNA taken from cultured CD4+ T cells was sequenced by way of the Oncomine TCR Beta short-read assay. TCRdb reprocessed the PCR reads via MiXCR and lists one record per CDR3 protein. The sample includes 16,000 or so distinct CDR3 sequences, around 55% of them seen just once. These TCRs' antigens remain unknown. Sequencing used CD4+ T cells from blood, cultured in vitro, obtained about 7 months after SARS-CoV-2 vaccination. The receptors stem from a human donor who had recovered from COVID-19.

This clonotype appeared a few times. The chain is built from TRBV6-1 and TRBJ1-2; possible D gene TRBD1, 6 bases. The CDR3 is 14 amino acids. Trimming shortened V by 5 bases and J by 3 bases, and 13 bases separated the two germline ends. The germline CDR1 and CDR2 sequences are MNHNS and SASEGT. The CDR3 DNA sequence: TGTGCCAGCAGTCGAACCGGGACACACTATGGCTACACCTTC. The encoded protein is CASSRTGTHYGYTF.

The J gene is TRBJ2-2, the V gene TRBV6-5; D gene ambiguous. The CDR3 totals 14 residues. The germline CDR1 and CDR2 sequences are MNHEY and SVGAGI. V was pared by 0 bases and J by 4 bases, with 6 bases between. CDR3 DNA sequence: TGTGCCAGCAGTTACTCGGAAATCACCGGGGAGCTGTTTTTT. Translating gives CASSYSEITGELFF.

This chain connects TRBV10-3 to TRBJ2-7; D may match TRBD1 or TRBD2 (5 bases each). The germline gives CDR1 ENHRY, CDR2 SYGVKD. V was pared by 0 bases and J by 6 bases, with 21 bases between. CDR3 length: 17 residues. The CDR3 nucleotides are TGTGCCATCAGTGAGTCCGGTGGGGGAGTGGGCCATCCCGAGCAGTACTTC. Its protein product is CAISESGGGVGHPEQYF.

The chain carries TRBV6-1 and TRBJ2-1; TRBD1 or TRBD2 may be the D gene (5 bases each). The CDR3 contains 14 residues. Germline values: CDR1 MNHNS, CDR2 SASEGT. Between the trimmed V and J ends, which lost 5 bases and 9 bases, there was a span of 17 bases. The CDR3 DNA reads as TGTGCCAGCAGTTCCCGGGGCAGGGATAGTGAGCAGTTCTTC. Translating gives CASSSRGRDSEQFF.

This chain links TRBV15 with TRBJ2-7; D not resolved. Trimming pared 1 base from V and 5 bases from J, leaving 15 bases between. The CDR3 totals 15 residues. CDR1 and CDR2 from the germline V gene are LNHNV and YYDKDF (reference sequence). For the CDR3, the DNA is TGTGCCACCAGCAGAGCTTGGGAAGGTGTCCACGAGCAGTACTTC. Its translation is CATSRAWEGVHEQYF.

This rearrangement joins TRBV6-5 to TRBJ1-2; D is undetermined. Trimming removed 0 bases from V and 6 bases from J, with 5 bases in between. The CDR3 covers 12 residues. Germline V CDR1 and CDR2: MNHEY, SVGAGI. The CDR3 is CASSYSGDGYTF. CDR3 DNA: TGTGCCAGCAGTTACTCAGGCGATGGCTACACCTTC.

As concerns this clonotype: The conserved phenylalanine or tryptophan normally closing the CDR3 is absent here, so this likely arose from a read error. The chain recombines TRBV7-2 with TRBJ2-5; tentative D call: TRBD2 (7 bases). The V gene lost 8 bases and the J gene lost 0 bases, with 22 bases spanning the gap. Germline assignment: CDR1 SGHTA and CDR2 FQGNSA. The CDR3 consists of 17 residues. The CDR3 here is CASLRGGGAIYQETQYS. Here the CDR3 DNA reads TGTGCCAGCTTGAGGGGTGGGGGGGCGATTTACCAAGAGACCCAGTACTCC.

The chain recombines TRBV7-8 with TRBJ1-5; no clear D. The V end lost 2 bases, the J end lost 7 bases, and 12 bases lay between the germline ends. This CDR3 region has 14 residues. The germline CDR1 and CDR2 sequences are SGHVS and FQNEAQ. The CDR3 DNA reads TGTGCCAGCAGCTTATATTTGGGTGAGCAGCCCCAGCATTTT. Translating it yields CASSLYLGEQPQHF. Full variable domain (remainder filled in from reference TRBV7-8 and TRBJ1-5): GAGVSQSPRYKVAKRGQDVALRCDPISGHVSLFWYQQALGQGPEFLTYFQNEAQLDKSGLPSDRFFAERPEGSVSTLKIQRTQQEDSAVYLCASSLYLGEQPQHFGDGTRLSIL.

This clonotype showed up just a few times. The chain uses TRBV24-1 and TRBJ1-2; 7 bases align to TRBD1. Trimming took 5 bases from V and 4 from J; bases not matched to a gene: 12. Looked up from germline, CDR1 is KGHDR and CDR2 is SFDVKD. CDR3 size: 16 residues. CDR3 amino acids: CATSGYDRVEGYGYTF. In nucleotides, the CDR3 is TGTGCCACCAGTGGCTATGACAGGGTGGAAGGCTATGGCTACACCTTC.

The chain couples TRBV7-2 to TRBJ2-7; TRBD2 is a possible D gene (7 bases). CDR1 and CDR2 from the germline V gene are SGHTA and FQGNSA. The CDR3 has 16 amino acids. Deletions cut 6 bases from V and 3 bases from J, with 21 bases between. CDR3 DNA: TGTGCCAGCAGTCCCAAGGGGGGGGCTCTTTACTACGAGCAGTACTTC. Its translation: CASSPKGGALYYEQYF. The complete variable domain, with remaining parts taken from reference TRBV7-2 and TRBJ2-7, reads GAGVSQSPSNKVTEKGKDVELRCDPISGHTALYWYRQSLGQGLEFLIYFQGNSAPDKSGLPSDRFSAERTGGSVSTLTIQRTQQEDSAVYLCASSPKGGALYYEQYFGPGTRLTVT.

The table lists this clonotype with a few counts. V gene TRBV20-1 combines with J gene TRBJ2-7, with 7 nucleotides matching TRBD1. CDR3 size: 13 residues. Germline-derived CDR1 and CDR2 are DFQATT and SNEGSKA (reference sequence). V dropped 4 bases and J dropped 0; count of bases not matched to a gene: 3. CDR3 sequence (DNA): TGCAGTGCTAAACAGGGGCCCTCCTACGAGCAGTACTTC. This encodes CSAKQGPSYEQYF.

The chain employs TRBV20-1 and TRBJ2-5, with 8 bases fitting TRBD2. The CDR3 has 14 amino acids. J gave up 2 bases and V 8 bases, and 10 bases lay outside the gene matches. CDR1 DFQATT and CDR2 SNEGSKA come from the germline V gene (reference sequence). The DNA for the CDR3 is TGCAGTCCATATTCTAGCGGGCTGCAAGAGACCCAGTACTTC. It yields the protein CSPYSSGLQETQYF.

This clonotype was seen more than once but under ten times. The chain combines TRBV20-1 with TRBJ2-3, with D possibly matching TRBD2 (5 bases). This CDR3 contains 13 residues. Germline CDR1 DFQATT, CDR2 SNEGSKA (reference sequence). The ends were cut back, 2 bases at V and 1 base at J, with 7 bases in the middle. CDR3 region: CSARNSGTDTQYF. As DNA, the CDR3 is TGCAGTGCTAGAAATAGCGGCACAGATACGCAGTATTTT.

This rearrangement joins TRBV15 to TRBJ2-7; TRBD1 matches 8 bases. V shed 1 base, J shed 1 base, and the junction held 3 bases outside the gene matches. The V gene's germline CDR1 is LNHNV and CDR2 YYDKDF (reference sequence). The CDR3 consists of 15 residues. In DNA form, the CDR3 reads TGTGCCACCAGCAGAGTGGGGGACAGGTCCTACGAGCAGTACTTC. It translates to CATSRVGDRSYEQYF. The complete variable domain, with remaining parts taken from reference TRBV15 and TRBJ2-7, reads DAMVIQNPRYQVTQFGKPVTLSCSQTLNHNVMYWYQQKSSQAPKLLFHYYDKDFNNEADTPDNFQSRRPNTSFCFLDIRSPGLGDTAMYLCATSRVGDRSYEQYFGPGTRLTVT.

The chain recombines TRBV7-8 with TRBJ1-1, with D possibly matching TRBD1 (5 bases). Trimming cost V 5 bases and J 3 bases, with 16 bases left between them. The CDR3 is 15 amino acids. Germline CDR1 is SGHVS and CDR2 is FQNEAQ. CDR3 protein: CASSGEASGDTEAFF. As DNA, the CDR3 is TGTGCCAGCAGCGGAGAGGCTTCGGGGGACACTGAAGCTTTCTTT.

About this clonotype: An end of the junction differs from the germline gene, which may be a read error. The rearrangement uses TRBV6-1 and TRBJ1-2; perhaps TRBD1 as D (5 bases). This CDR3 is 15 amino acids long. Germline V gene data show CDR1 as MNHNS and CDR2 as SASEGT. The CDR3 DNA reads TGTGCCAGCAGTCAAGCTCGGGGGACTCACTATGGCTACACCTTC. Residues: CASSQARGTHYGYTF.

The chain employs TRBV6-5 and TRBJ1-1; D not certain. This CDR3 contains 14 residues. In germline, CDR1 is MNHEY, CDR2 SVGAGI. Trimming cost V 1 base and J 7 bases, with 13 bases left between them. This CDR3 reads CASSYYLEGIEAFF. The DNA for the CDR3 is TGTGCCAGCAGTTACTACCTCGAGGGAATTGAAGCTTTCTTT.

In its sample, this clonotype was seen a few times. The chain carries TRBV18 and TRBJ2-3; D ambiguous. CDR1 and CDR2 (germline): KGHSH, LQKENI. CDR3 length: 13 residues. Trimming left V 2 bases short and J 2 bases short, with 5 bases between. CDR3 amino acids: CASSPGFTDTQYF. The CDR3 nucleotides are TGTGCCAGCTCACCAGGGTTCACAGATACGCAGTATTTT.

V usage is TRBV6-5 and J usage is TRBJ2-2, with TRBD1 identical over 7 bases. CDR1 is MNHEY and CDR2 is SVGAGI in the germline V gene. Trimming took 1 base from V and 4 from J; bases not matched to a gene: 6. This CDR3 contains 16 residues. The CDR3 bases are TGTGCCAGCAGTTACTTAACAGGGGAAGGCACCGGGGAGCTGTTTTTT. Translation gives CASSYLTGEGTGELFF.

V and J are TRBV12-3 or TRBV12-4 and TRBJ1-2; tentatively, D is TRBD1 (5 bases). This CDR3 is 14 amino acids long. The ends were cut back, 5 bases at V and 8 bases at J, with 18 bases in the middle. DNA of the CDR3: TGTGCCAGCAGTCGTAATTCCGGACACATCGGCTACACCTTC. Translated, it gives CASSRNSGHIGYTF.

V and J are TRBV4-3 and TRBJ1-5; D is unresolved. Germline V lookup: CDR1 LGHNA, CDR2 YSLEER. V gave up 0 bases and J gave up 4 bases, with 10 bases separating them. The CDR3 extends over 15 amino acids. Here the CDR3 reads CASSQDRVRNQPQHF. The CDR3 DNA sequence: TGCGCCAGCAGCCAAGATAGGGTAAGGAATCAGCCCCAGCATTTT.

This clonotype has a handful of counts. The CDR3 loop is CASSLEGGEAFF. CDR3 DNA: TGTGCCAGCAGCTTAGAGGGGGGGGAGGCTTTCTTT. The rearrangement uses TRBV7-6 and TRBJ1-1; TRBD1 might be the D (6 bases). This CDR3 has 12 amino acids. The ends were cut back, 1 base at V and 11 bases at J, with 11 bases in the middle. Germline CDR1 reads SGHVS; CDR2 reads FNYEAQ.

Only a few counts were recorded for this clonotype. This sequence joins TRBV6-4 and TRBJ2-5; D is unresolved. The CDR3 spans 14 residues. Germline V gives CDR1 MRHNA, CDR2 SNTAGT. Between the trimmed V and J ends, which lost 0 bases and 2 bases, there was a span of 7 bases. The chain's CDR3 is CASSDSPFQETQYF. CDR3 sequence (DNA): TGTGCCAGCAGTGACTCCCCTTTTCAAGAGACCCAGTACTTC.

The V call is TRBV19, the J call TRBJ1-5; unclear D gene. The CDR3 loop spans 14 amino acids. Germline CDR1 and CDR2: LNHDA and SQIVND (reference sequence). Trimming stripped 7 bases from V and 10 bases from J, with 20 bases between. The CDR3 here is CASISSGAISPQHF. CDR3 nucleotides: TGTGCCAGTATTTCGTCAGGAGCAATCAGCCCCCAGCATTTT. Looking up the rest from reference TRBV19 and TRBJ1-5 gives the full variable domain: DGGITQSPKYLFRKEGQNVTLSCEQNLNHDAMYWYRQDPGQGLRLIYYSQIVNDFQKGDIAEGYSVSREKKESFPLTVTSAQKNPTAFYLCASISSGAISPQHFGDGTRLSIL.

The chain joins TRBV6-1 to TRBJ2-7; a possible D gene is TRBD2 (5 bases). Germline assignment: CDR1 MNHNS and CDR2 SASEGT. The V gene lost 6 bases and the J gene lost 3 bases, with 15 bases spanning the gap. The length of the CDR3 is 14 residues. CDR3 protein: CASRKRGSFYEQYF. CDR3 DNA sequence: TGTGCCAGCAGGAAAAGAGGGTCCTTCTACGAGCAGTACTTC.

The genes are TRBV6-5 and TRBJ1-2; no reliable D call. The CDR3 loop spans 13 amino acids. Germline CDR1 reads MNHEY; CDR2 reads SVGAGI. V lost 2 bases and J 0 bases, leaving 4 bases between the germline ends. In DNA, the CDR3 is TGTGCCAGCAGTTACCAGGCTAACTATGGCTACACCTTC. Protein: CASSYQANYGYTF.

The rearrangement links TRBV19 to TRBJ2-5, with D perhaps TRBD2 (6 bases). Germline V gives CDR1 LNHDA, CDR2 SQIVND (reference sequence). The CDR3 runs 15 residues. V lost 1 base to trimming and J lost 0 bases, with 9 bases between them. The CDR3 nucleotides are TGTGCCAGTAGTATAGGAGGGAGGTACCAAGAGACCCAGTACTTC. Translating gives CASSIGGRYQETQYF.

The chain has TRBV19 and TRBJ2-5, with D perhaps given as TRBD1 or TRBD2 (6 bases each). Germline assignment: CDR1 LNHDA and CDR2 SQIVND (reference sequence). The CDR3 is 12 amino acids. V was clipped by 10 bases and J by 5 bases, with 14 bases between them. This CDR3 is CATRQAGETQYF. As DNA, the CDR3 is TGTGCCACCCGACAGGCGGGGGAGACCCAGTACTTC.

This clonotype was counted a few times. The chain combines TRBV6-2 or TRBV6-3 with TRBJ1-1; D not resolved. The CDR3 loop spans 15 amino acids. Germline-derived CDR1 and CDR2 are MNHEY and SVGEGT. V was trimmed by 1 base and J by 3 bases, leaving 12 bases between them. In nucleotides, the CDR3 is TGTGCCAGCAGTTACTGGGCCCGCGAGGACACTGAAGCTTTCTTT. This codes for CASSYWAREDTEAFF.

V usage is TRBV12-3 or TRBV12-4 and J usage is TRBJ2-7; D is possibly TRBD1 or TRBD2 (5 bases each). V was shortened by 6 bases and J by 2 bases, with 11 bases between the two germline ends. This CDR3 spans 13 amino acids. In DNA form, the CDR3 reads TGTGCCAGCAGCCCGGGACGGACCTACGAGCAGTACTTC. Translation: CASSPGRTYEQYF.